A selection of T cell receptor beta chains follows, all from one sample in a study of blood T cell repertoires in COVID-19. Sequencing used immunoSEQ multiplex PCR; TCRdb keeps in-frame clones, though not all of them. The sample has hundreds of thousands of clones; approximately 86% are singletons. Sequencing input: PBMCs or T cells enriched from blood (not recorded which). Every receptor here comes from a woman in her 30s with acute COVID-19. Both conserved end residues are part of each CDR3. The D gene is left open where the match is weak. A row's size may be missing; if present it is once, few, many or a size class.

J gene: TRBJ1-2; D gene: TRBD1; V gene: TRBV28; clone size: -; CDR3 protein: CASSLSPGTAYGYTF; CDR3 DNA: TGTGCCAGCAGTTTATCCCCCGGGACAGCCTATGGCTACACCTTC
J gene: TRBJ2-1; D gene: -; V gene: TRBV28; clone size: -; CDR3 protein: CASSLSRPSAWGNEQFF; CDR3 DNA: TGTGCCAGCAGTTTATCACGACCTAGCGCGTGGGGCAATGAGCAGTTCTTC
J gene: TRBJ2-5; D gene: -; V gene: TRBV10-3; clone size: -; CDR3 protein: CAISASALPQETQYF; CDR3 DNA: TGTGCCATCAGTGCGTCAGCCCTCCCTCAAGAGACCCAGTACTTC
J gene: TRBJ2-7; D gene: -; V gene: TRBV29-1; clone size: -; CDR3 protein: CSVENREEGKGEQYF; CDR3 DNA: TGCAGCGTAGAAAACCGGGAAGAGGGCAAAGGAGAGCAGTACTTC
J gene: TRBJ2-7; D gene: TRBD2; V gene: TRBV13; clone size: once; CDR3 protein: CASSLARTSGIDEQYF; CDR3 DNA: TGTGCCAGCAGCTTAGCCAGGACTAGCGGGATAGACGAGCAGTACTTC
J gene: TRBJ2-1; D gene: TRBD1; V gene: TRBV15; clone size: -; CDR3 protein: CATSRKGQVQYNEQFF; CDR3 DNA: TGTGCCACCAGCAGAAAGGGACAGGTGCAATACAATGAGCAGTTCTTC
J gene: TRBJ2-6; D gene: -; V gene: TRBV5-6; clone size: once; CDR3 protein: CASSKTHGGSGANVLTF; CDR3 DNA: TGTGCCAGCAGCAAAACCCATGGGGGGTCTGGGGCCAACGTCCTGACTTTC
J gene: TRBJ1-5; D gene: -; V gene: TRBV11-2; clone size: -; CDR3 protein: CASSLGKGDYNQPQHF; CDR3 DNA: TGTGCCAGCAGCTTAGGTAAAGGGGACTACAATCAGCCCCAGCATTTT
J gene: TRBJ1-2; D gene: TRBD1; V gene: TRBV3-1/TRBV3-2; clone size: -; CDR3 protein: CASSRTGTGVDGYTF; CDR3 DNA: TGTGCCAGCAGCCGGACCGGGACAGGGGTTGATGGCTACACCTTC
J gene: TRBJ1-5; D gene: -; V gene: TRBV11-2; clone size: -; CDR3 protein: CASSLDTGQPQHF; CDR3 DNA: TGTGCCAGCAGCTTAGATACAGGTCAGCCCCAGCATTTT
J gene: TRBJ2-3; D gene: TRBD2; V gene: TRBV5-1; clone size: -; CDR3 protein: CASSLVRLAEHTDTQYF; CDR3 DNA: TGCGCCAGCAGCTTGGTTAGACTAGCGGAACACACAGATACGCAGTATTTT
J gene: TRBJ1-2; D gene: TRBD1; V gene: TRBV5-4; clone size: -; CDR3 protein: CASSRDNRGHNGYTF; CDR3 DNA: TGTGCCAGCAGCCGCGATAACAGGGGTCACAATGGCTACACCTTC
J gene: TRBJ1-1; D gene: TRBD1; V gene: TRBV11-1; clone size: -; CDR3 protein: CASSDRVNTEAFF; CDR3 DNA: TGTGCCAGCAGCGACAGGGTGAACACTGAAGCTTTCTTT
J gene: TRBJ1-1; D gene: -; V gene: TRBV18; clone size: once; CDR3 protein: CASSQGGGPEAFF; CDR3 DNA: TGTGCCAGCTCCCAGGGCGGGGGGCCCGAAGCTTTCTTT
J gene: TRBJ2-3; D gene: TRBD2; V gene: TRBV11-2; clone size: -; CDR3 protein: CASSPATSGARDTQYF; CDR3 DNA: TGTGCCAGCAGCCCCGCGACTAGCGGGGCGAGAGATACGCAGTATTTT
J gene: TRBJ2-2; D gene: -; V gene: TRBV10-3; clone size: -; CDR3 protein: CAISPRSPGDGELFF; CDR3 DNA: TGTGCCATCAGCCCCCGGAGCCCCGGGGACGGGGAGCTGTTTTTT
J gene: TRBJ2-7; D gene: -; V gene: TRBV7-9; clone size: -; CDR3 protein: CASSLRATGYYEQYF; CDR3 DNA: TGTGCCAGCAGCTTGCGGGCCACAGGGTACTACGAGCAGTACTTC
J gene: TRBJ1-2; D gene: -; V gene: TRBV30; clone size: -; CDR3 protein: CAWSSHQLRYTF; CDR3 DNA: TGTGCCTGGAGTAGTCATCAGTTGCGCTACACCTTC
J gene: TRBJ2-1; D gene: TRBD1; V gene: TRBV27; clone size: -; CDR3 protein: CASSFGTGISEQFF; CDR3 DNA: TGTGCCAGCAGTTTCGGGACAGGTATTAGTGAGCAGTTCTTC
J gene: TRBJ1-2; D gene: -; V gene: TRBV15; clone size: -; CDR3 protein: CATSRDRGAAGYTF; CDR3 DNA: TGTGCCACCAGCAGAGATCGGGGGGCTGCTGGCTACACCTTC
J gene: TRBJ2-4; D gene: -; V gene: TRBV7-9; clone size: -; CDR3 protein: CASSGQAENIQYF; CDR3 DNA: TGTGCCAGCAGCGGGCAGGCAGAAAACATTCAGTACTTC
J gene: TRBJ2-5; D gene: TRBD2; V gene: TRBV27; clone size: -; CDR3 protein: CASSPFTSGEETQYF; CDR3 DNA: TGTGCCAGCAGCCCCTTTACTAGCGGCGAAGAGACCCAGTACTTC
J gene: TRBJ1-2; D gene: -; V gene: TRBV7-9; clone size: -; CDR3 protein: CASSFSANYGYTF; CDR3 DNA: TGTGCCAGCAGCTTCTCCGCTAACTATGGCTACACCTTC
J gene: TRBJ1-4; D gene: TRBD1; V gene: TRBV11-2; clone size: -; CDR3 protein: CASSLHGQATNEKLFF; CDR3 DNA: TGTGCCAGCAGCCTCCATGGACAGGCAACTAATGAAAAACTGTTTTTT
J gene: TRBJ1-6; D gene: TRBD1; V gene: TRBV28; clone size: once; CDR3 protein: CASSPSGQGARSPLHF; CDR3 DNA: TGTGCCAGCAGTCCCTCCGGACAGGGGGCCCGTTCACCCCTCCACTTT
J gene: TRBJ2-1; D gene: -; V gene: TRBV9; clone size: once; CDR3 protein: CASSVDSHEQFF; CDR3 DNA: TGTGCCAGCAGCGTGGACAGCCATGAGCAGTTCTTC
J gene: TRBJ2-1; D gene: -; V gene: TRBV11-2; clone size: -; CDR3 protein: CASSTAGGEQFF; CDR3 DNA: TGTGCCAGCAGCACCGCCGGGGGTGAGCAGTTCTTC